These 10 T cell receptor beta chains came from one sample sequenced in a study of blood T cell repertoires in COVID-19. Data came from immunoSEQ multiplex PCR; TCRdb stores just in-frame clones and leaves some out. The sample lists a few hundred thousand clones, about 87% occurring once. The material sequenced was peripheral blood. The receptors stem from a man in his 60s who had recovered from COVID-19.

The chain couples TRBV6-1 to TRBJ1-1; the D gene is possibly TRBD1 (5 bases). Trimming pared 2 bases from V and 10 bases from J, leaving 8 bases between. CDR3 size: 11 residues. In germline, CDR1 is MNHNS, CDR2 SASEGT. In nucleotides, the CDR3 is TGTGCCAGCAGTGAACAGGGCCCAGCTTTCTTT. This encodes CASSEQGPAFF.

CDR3 region: CASSFTSGDEQYF. The CDR3 bases are TGTGCCAGCAGCTTCACTTCCGGGGACGAGCAGTACTTC. This chain joins TRBV7-8 and TRBJ2-7; D may be TRBD2 (5 bases). The V end lost 3 bases, the J end lost 5 bases, and 11 bases lay between the germline ends. The germline CDR1 and CDR2 sequences are SGHVS and FQNEAQ. This CDR3 has 13 amino acids.

This clone appeared a few times. The CDR3 sequence is CATSGGQGGGNTIYF. In DNA form, the CDR3 reads TGTGCCACCAGCGGTGGACAGGGAGGTGGAAACACCATATATTTT. This chain joins TRBV15 and TRBJ1-3; TRBD1 matches at 8 bases. The junction had 6 bases not matched to a gene; V was cut back by 5 bases and J by 3 bases. The CDR3 loop spans 15 amino acids. CDR1 LNHNV and CDR2 YYDKDF come from the germline V gene (reference sequence). Filled out from reference TRBV15 and TRBJ1-3, the complete variable domain reads DAMVIQNPRYQVTQFGKPVTLSCSQTLNHNVMYWYQQKSSQAPKLLFHYYDKDFNNEADTPDNFQSRRPNTSFCFLDIRSPGLGDTAMYLCATSGGQGGGNTIYFGEGSWLTVV.

The chain is built from TRBV18 and TRBJ1-3, with D uncertain. Germline lookup yields CDR1 KGHSH and CDR2 LQKENI. Trimming removed 4 bases from V and 2 bases from J, with 15 bases in between. This CDR3 has 16 amino acids. CDR3 nucleotides: TGTGCCAGCTCACGTTCGAACTTAGCGCCTGGAAACACCATATATTTT. The encoded protein is CASSRSNLAPGNTIYF.

The V gene is TRBV6-6, the J gene TRBJ2-7, with D possibly being TRBD2 (5 bases). Germline lookup yields CDR1 MNHNY and CDR2 SVGAGI (reference sequence). Trimming took off 8 bases at V and 2 bases at J, with 7 bases between the two ends. This CDR3 is built from 11 residues. The CDR3 sequence: CASAGAYEQYF. The CDR3 DNA sequence: TGTGCCAGCGCCGGGGCCTACGAGCAGTACTTC.

The rearrangement links TRBV5-1 to TRBJ2-5; TRBD1 agrees at 8 bases. The V segment lost 4 bases and the J segment 4 bases; nucleotides outside the gene matches: 6. The germline CDR1 and CDR2 sequences are SGHRS and YFSETQ. The CDR3 contains 14 residues. This CDR3 is CASSHGQGLETQYF. DNA of the CDR3: TGCGCCAGCAGCCACGGACAGGGTTTAGAGACCCAGTACTTC. The variable domain in full, completed from reference TRBV5-1 and TRBJ2-5, reads KAGVTQTPRYLIKTRGQQVTLSCSPISGHRSVSWYQQTPGQGLQFLFEYFSETQRNKGNFPGRFSGRQFSNSRSEMNVSTLELGDSALYLCASSHGQGLETQYFGPGTRLLVL.

In this sample, this clone turned up once. This sequence joins TRBV30 and TRBJ2-3, with TRBD2 identical over 7 bases. After removal of 2 bases from V and 2 bases from J, the junction contained 7 bases not matched to a gene. The CDR3 runs to 15 residues. In germline, CDR1 is GTSNPN, CDR2 SVGIG (reference sequence). The DNA of the CDR3 is TGTGCCTGGAGTCCTGGCGGGAGCGTCACAGATACGCAGTATTTT. Amino acids: CAWSPGGSVTDTQYF.

This rearrangement joins TRBV6-5 to TRBJ2-7; no definite D call. Germline assignment: CDR1 MNHEY and CDR2 SVGAGI. The CDR3 runs 15 residues. V lost 0 bases, J lost 0 bases, and 9 bases lay in between. The CDR3 DNA follows: TGTGCCAGCAGTTACTCGGGCTCAAGCTCCTACGAGCAGTACTTC. This encodes CASSYSGSSSYEQYF.

The V gene is TRBV18, the J gene TRBJ1-1, with D perhaps TRBD1 (5 bases). The CDR3 extends over 14 amino acids. Germline V gene data show CDR1 as KGHSH and CDR2 as LQKENI. Trimming took off 0 bases at V and 4 bases at J, with 9 bases between the two ends. CDR3 protein: CASSPPGRGTEAFF. DNA for the CDR3: TGTGCCAGCTCACCACCAGGGAGGGGCACTGAAGCTTTCTTT.

The rearrangement joins TRBV3-1 (or the pseudogene TRBV3-2) to TRBJ1-5; possible D gene TRBD1, 5 bases. The germline V gene encodes CDR1 LGHDT and CDR2 YNNKEL (reference sequence). The CDR3 has 15 amino acids. Deletions cut 0 bases from V and 6 bases from J, with 12 bases between. The chain's CDR3 is CASSQEFGGGQPQHF. For the CDR3, the DNA is TGTGCCAGCAGCCAAGAATTCGGGGGTGGTCAGCCCCAGCATTTT.